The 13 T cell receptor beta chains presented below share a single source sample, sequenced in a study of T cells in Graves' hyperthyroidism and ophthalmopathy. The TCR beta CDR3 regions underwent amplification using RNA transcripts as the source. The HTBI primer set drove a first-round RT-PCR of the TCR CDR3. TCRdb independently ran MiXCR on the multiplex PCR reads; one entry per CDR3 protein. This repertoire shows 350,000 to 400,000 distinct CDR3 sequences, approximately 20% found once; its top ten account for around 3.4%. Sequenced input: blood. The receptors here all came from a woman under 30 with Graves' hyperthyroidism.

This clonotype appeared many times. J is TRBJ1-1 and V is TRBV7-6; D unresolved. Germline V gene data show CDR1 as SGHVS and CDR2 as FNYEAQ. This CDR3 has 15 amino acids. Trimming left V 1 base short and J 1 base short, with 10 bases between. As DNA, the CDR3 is TGTGCCAGCAGCTTAGTTGCAGTCGGGAACACTGAAGCTTTCTTT. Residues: CASSLVAVGNTEAFF.

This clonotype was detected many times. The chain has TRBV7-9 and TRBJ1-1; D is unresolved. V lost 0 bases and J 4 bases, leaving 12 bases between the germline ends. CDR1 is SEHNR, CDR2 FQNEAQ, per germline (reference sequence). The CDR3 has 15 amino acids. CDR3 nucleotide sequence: TGTGCCAGCAGCTTAGCTTTAGGACCGTTCACTGAAGCTTTCTTT. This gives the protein CASSLALGPFTEAFF.

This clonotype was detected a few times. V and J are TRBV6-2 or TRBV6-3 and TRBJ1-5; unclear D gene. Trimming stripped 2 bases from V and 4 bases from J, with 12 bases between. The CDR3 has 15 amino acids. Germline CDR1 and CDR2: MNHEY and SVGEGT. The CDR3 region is CASSYSGQTNQPQHF. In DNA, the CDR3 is TGTGCCAGCAGTTACAGTGGCCAGACTAATCAGCCCCAGCATTTT.

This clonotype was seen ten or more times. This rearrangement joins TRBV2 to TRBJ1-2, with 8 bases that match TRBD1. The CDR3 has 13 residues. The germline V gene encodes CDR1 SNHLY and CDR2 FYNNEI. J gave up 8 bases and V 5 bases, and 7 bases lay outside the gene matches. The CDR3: CASSRTGSEGYTF. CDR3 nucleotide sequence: TGTGCCAGCAGTAGGACAGGGTCTGAGGGCTACACCTTC.

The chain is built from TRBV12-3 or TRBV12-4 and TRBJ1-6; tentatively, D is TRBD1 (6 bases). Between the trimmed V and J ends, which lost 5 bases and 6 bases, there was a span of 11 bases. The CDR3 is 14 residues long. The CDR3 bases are TGTGCCAGCAGTCCTGGACAGTCTAATTCACCCCTCCACTTT. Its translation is CASSPGQSNSPLHF.

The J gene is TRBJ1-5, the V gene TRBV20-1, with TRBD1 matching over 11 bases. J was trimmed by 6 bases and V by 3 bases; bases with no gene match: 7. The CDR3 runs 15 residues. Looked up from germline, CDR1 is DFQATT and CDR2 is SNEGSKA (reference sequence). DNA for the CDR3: TGCAGTGCTAGGGACAGGGGGCTAGGATTTCAGCCCCAGCATTTT. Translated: CSARDRGLGFQPQHF.

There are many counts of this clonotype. The CDR3 region is CSATQGASGNTIYF. The CDR3 nucleotides read TGCAGTGCGACACAGGGAGCTTCTGGAAACACCATATATTTT. This chain uses TRBV20-1 with TRBJ1-3; D is perhaps TRBD1 (6 bases). V was trimmed by 6 bases and J by 1 base, leaving 13 bases between them. CDR1 DFQATT and CDR2 SNEGSKA come from the germline V gene (reference sequence). The CDR3 is 14 residues long.

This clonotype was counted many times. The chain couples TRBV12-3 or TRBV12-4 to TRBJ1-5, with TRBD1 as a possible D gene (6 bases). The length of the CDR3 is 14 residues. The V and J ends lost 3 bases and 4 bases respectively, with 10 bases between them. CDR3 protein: CASSFGTGNQPQHF. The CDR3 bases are TGTGCCAGCAGTTTCGGTACAGGGAATCAGCCCCAGCATTTT.

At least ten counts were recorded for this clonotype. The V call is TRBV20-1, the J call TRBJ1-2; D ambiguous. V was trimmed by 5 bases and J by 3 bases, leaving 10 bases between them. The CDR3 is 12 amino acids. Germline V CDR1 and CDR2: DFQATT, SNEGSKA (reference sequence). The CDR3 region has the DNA TGCAGTGCTCGCGACACCGACTATGGCTACACCTTC. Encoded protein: CSARDTDYGYTF.

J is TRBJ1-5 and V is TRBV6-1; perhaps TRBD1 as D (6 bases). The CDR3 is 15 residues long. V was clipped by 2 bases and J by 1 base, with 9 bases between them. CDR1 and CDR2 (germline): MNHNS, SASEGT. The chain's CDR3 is CASSEWGLSNQPQHF. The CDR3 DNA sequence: TGTGCCAGCAGTGAATGGGGGCTCAGCAATCAGCCCCAGCATTTT.

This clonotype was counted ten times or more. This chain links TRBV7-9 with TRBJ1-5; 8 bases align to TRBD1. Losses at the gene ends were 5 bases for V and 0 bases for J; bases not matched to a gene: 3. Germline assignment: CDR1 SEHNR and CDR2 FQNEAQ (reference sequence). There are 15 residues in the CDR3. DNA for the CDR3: TGTGCCAGCAGCACGGGACAGGCTAGCAATCAGCCCCAGCATTTT. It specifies CASSTGQASNQPQHF.

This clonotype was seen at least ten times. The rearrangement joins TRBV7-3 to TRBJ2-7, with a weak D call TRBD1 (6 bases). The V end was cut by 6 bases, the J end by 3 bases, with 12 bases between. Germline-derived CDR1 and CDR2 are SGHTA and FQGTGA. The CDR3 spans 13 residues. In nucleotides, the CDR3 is TGTGCCAGCAGTCCGCCGGACAGCTACGAGCAGTACTTC. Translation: CASSPPDSYEQYF.

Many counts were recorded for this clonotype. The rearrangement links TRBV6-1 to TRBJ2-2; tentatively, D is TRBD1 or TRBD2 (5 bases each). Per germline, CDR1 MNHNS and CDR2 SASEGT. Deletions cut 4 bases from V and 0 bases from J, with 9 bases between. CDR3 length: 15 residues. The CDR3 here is CASSVGDPNTGELFF. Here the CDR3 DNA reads TGTGCCAGCAGTGTAGGGGACCCGAACACCGGGGAGCTGTTTTTT.